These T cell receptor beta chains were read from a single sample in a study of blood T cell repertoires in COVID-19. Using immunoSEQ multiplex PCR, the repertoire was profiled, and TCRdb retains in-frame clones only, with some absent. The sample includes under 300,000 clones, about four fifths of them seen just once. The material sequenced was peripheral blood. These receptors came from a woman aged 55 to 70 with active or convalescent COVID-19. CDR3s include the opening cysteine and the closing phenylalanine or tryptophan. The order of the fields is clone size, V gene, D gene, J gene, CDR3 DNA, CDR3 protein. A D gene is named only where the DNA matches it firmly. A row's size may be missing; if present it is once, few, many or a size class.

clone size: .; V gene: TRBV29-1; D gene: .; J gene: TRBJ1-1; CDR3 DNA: TGCAGCGTTGAAACCCCAGCAGGGATCACTGAAGCTTTCTTT; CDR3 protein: CSVETPAGITEAFF
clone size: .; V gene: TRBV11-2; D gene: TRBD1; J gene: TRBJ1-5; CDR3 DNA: TGTGCCAGCAGTCCCCAGCAGGGGGGTCAGCCCCAGCATTTT; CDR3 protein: CASSPQQGGQPQHF
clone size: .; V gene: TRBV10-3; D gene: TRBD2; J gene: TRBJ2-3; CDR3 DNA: TGTGCCACCCAGCCGGGACTAGCCCGTGATACGCAGTATTTT; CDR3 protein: CATQPGLARDTQYF
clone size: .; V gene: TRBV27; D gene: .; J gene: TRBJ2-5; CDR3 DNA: TGTGCCAGCAGTTTTATTCCCCGCCGAGAAGAGACCCAGTACTTC; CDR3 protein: CASSFIPRREETQYF
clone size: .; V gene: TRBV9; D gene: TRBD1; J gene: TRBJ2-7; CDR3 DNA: TGTGCCAGCAGCACCCCAGCGACAGGGGGGGCCTACGAGCAGTACTTC; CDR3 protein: CASSTPATGGAYEQYF
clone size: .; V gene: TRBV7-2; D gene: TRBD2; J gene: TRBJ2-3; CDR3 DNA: TGTGCCAGCAGCCTGGCAGAAAGACTAGCGGGAACAGATACGCAGTATTTT; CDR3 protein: CASSLAERLAGTDTQYF
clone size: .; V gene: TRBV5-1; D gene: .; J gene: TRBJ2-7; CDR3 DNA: TGCGCCAGCTCACGAGAGGGAGCCGTGTACGAGCAGTACTTC; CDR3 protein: CASSREGAVYEQYF
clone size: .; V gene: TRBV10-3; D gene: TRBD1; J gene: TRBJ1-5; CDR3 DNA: TGTGCCATCTCCGGGGACAGGGAGGCGCCCCAGCATTTT; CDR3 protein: CAISGDREAPQHF
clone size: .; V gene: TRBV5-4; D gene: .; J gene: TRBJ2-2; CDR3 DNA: TGTGCCAGCAGCTTGGACAGAACCGGGGAGCTGTTTTTT; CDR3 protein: CASSLDRTGELFF
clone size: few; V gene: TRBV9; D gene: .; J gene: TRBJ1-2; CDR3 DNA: TGTGCCAGCAGCGTATCCGTCATGACAGATATCTATGGCTACACCTTC; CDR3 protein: CASSVSVMTDIYGYTF
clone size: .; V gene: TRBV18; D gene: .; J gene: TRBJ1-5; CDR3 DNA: TGTGCCAGCTCACCGGGGAGGAATAGCAATCAGCCCCAGCATTTT; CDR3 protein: CASSPGRNSNQPQHF
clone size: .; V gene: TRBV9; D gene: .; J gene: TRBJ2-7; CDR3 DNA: TGTGCCAGCTCGGGGTCCCACGAGCAGTACTTC; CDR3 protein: CASSGSHEQYF
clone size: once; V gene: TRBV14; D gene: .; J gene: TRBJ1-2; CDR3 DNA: TGTGCCAGCAGCCAAGATTGGAGGGGGGGCGTCGGGCCTTATGGCTACACCTTC; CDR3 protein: CASSQDWRGGVGPYGYTF
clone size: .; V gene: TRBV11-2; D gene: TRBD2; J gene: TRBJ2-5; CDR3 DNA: TGTGCCAGCAGCCGGGGACTAGCGGGGCCCCAAGAGACCCAGTACTTC; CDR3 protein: CASSRGLAGPQETQYF
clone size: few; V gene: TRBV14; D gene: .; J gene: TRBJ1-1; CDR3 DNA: TGTGCCAGCAGCCAGAACCGGTTGAGCACTGAAGCTTTCTTT; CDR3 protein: CASSQNRLSTEAFF
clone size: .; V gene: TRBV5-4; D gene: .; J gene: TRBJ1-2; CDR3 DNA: TGTGCCAGCAGCACGACAGCTAACTATGGCTACACCTTC; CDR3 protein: CASSTTANYGYTF
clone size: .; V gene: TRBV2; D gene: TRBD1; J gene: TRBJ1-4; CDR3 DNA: TGTGCCAGCCAGGACAGGGAAGGGGAAAAACTGTTTTTT; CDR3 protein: CASQDREGEKLFF
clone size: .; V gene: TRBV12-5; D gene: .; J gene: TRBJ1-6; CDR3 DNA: TGTGCTAGTGGGCGGGGGGGGCTCAATTCACCCCTCCACTTT; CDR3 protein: CASGRGGLNSPLHF
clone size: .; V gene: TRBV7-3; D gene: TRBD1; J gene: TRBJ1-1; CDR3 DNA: TGTGCCAGCAGCTCCCGGGACAGGGTGAACACTGAAGCTTTCTTT; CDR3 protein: CASSSRDRVNTEAFF
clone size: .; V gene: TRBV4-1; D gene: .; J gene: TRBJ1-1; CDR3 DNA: TGCGCCAGCAGCCAAGAAGGGGCAGTCGAAGCTTTCTTT; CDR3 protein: CASSQEGAVEAFF
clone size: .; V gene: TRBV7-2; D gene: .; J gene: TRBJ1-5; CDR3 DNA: TGTGCCAGCAGCTCAAACAGGGCTAGTCAGCCCCAGCATTTT; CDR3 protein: CASSSNRASQPQHF
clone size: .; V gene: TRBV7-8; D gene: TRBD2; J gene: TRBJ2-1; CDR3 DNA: TGTGCCAGCAGCTGGACTAGCGCCTCCTACAATGAGCAGTTCTTC; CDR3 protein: CASSWTSASYNEQFF
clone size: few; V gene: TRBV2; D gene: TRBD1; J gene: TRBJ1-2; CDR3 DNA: TGTGCCAGCAGTTGGGACAGGAGCCCCTATGGCTACACCTTC; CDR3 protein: CASSWDRSPYGYTF
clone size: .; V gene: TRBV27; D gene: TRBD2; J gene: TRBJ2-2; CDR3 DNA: TGTGCCAGCAGTTTCGCCGGGAGGGGGGGGGAGCTGTTTTTT; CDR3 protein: CASSFAGRGGELFF
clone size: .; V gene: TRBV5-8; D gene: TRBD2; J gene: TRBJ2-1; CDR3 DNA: TGTGCCAGCAGCTTACTAGCGGGGGTTGAGCAGTTCTTC; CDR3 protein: CASSLLAGVEQFF
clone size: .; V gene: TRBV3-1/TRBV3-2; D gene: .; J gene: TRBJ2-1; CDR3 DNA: TGTGCCAGCAGCACGCTCCGACTGGTGAGCTCCTACAATGAGCAGTTCTTC; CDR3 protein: CASSTLRLVSSYNEQFF
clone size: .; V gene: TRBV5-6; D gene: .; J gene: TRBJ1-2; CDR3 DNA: TGTGCCAGCAGCTTGGGCGGTAGTCCTGGGAACTATGGCTACACCTTC; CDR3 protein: CASSLGGSPGNYGYTF
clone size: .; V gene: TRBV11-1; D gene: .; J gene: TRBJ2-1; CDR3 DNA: TGTGCCAGCAGCTCAGCCGACGCAGGGTCCTACAATGAGCAGTTCTTC; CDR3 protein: CASSSADAGSYNEQFF
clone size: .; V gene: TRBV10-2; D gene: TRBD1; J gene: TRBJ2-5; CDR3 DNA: TGCGCCAGCAGGTTATCAACCGGGACAGGGTTTTCGGAGACCCAGTACTTC; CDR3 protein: CASRLSTGTGFSETQYF
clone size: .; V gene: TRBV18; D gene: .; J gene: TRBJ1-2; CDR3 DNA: TGTGCCAGCTCACCACGAAAGTCCGAGGCCTCTTATGGCTACACCTTC; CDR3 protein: CASSPRKSEASYGYTF
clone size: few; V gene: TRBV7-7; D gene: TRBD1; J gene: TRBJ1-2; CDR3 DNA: TGTGCTAGCAGCTTAGTGAGACAGGGTGGGTTAGTTGGTGAATATGGCTACACCTTC; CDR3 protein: CASSLVRQGGLVGEYGYTF
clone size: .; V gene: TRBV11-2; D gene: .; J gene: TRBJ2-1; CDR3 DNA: TGTGCCAGCAGCTTGCCACCTGGGTTGAGAGGCTCCTACAATGAGCAGTTCTTC; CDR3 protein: CASSLPPGLRGSYNEQFF